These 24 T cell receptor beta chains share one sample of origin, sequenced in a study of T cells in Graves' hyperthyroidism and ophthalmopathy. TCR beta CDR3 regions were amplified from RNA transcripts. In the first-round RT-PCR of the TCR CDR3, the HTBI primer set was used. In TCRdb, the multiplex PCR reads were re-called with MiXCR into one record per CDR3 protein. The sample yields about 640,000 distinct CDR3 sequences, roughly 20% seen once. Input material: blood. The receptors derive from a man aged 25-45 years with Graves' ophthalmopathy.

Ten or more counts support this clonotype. The CDR3 DNA is TGTGCCAGCAGCTTACTAATGAACACTGAAGCTTTCTTT. It is translated as CASSLLMNTEAFF. The V and J genes are TRBV11-2 and TRBJ1-1; D gene unclear. Germline V lookup: CDR1 SGHAT, CDR2 FQNNGV. This CDR3 has 13 amino acids. V lost 2 bases and J lost 0, with 4 bases in between. The variable domain in full, completed from reference TRBV11-2 and TRBJ1-1, reads EAGVAQSPRYKIIEKRQSVAFWCNPISGHATLYWYQQILGQGPKLLIQFQNNGVVDDSQLPKDRFSAERLKGVDSTLKIQPAKLEDSAVYLCASSLLMNTEAFFGQGTRLTVV.

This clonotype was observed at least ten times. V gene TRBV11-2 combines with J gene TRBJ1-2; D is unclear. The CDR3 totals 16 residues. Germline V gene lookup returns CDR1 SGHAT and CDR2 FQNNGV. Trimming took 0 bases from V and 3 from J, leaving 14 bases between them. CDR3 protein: CASSLDALSGDYGYTF. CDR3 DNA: TGTGCCAGCAGCTTAGATGCGTTGAGCGGGGACTATGGCTACACCTTC.

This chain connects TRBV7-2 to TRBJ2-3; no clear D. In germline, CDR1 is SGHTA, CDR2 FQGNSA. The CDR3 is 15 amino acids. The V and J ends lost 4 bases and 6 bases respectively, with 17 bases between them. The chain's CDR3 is CASSSWFGPADTQYF. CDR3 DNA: TGTGCCAGCAGCTCCTGGTTCGGGCCCGCGGATACGCAGTATTTT.

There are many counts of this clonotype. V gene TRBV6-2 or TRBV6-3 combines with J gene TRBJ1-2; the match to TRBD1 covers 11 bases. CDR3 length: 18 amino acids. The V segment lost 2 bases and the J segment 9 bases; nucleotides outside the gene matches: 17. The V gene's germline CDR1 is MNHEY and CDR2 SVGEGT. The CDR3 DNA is TGTGCCAGCAGTTACGCAGGACAGGGGGCGACAGGCCTTGGTCGCTACACCTTC. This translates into CASSYAGQGATGLGRYTF.

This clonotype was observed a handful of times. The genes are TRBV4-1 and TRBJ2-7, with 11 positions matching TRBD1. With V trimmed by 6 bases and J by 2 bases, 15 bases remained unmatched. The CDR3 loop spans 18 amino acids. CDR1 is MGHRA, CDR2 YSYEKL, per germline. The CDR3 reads CASSSARTGGDYAYEQYF. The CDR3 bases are TGCGCCAGCAGTTCAGCCAGGACAGGGGGCGACTACGCCTACGAGCAGTACTTC.

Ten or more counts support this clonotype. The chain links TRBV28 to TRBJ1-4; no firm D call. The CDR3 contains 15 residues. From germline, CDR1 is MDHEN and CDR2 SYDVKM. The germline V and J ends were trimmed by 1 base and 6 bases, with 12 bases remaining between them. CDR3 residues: CASSLLAVTHEKLFF. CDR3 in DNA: TGTGCCAGCAGTTTATTGGCCGTGACACATGAAAAACTGTTTTTT.

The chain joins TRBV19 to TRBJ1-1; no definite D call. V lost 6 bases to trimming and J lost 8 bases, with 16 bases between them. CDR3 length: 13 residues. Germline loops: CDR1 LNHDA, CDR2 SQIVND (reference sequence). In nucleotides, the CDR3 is TGTGCCAGTAGAGATTTGACATCGGCAGAAGCTTTCTTT. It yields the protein CASRDLTSAEAFF.

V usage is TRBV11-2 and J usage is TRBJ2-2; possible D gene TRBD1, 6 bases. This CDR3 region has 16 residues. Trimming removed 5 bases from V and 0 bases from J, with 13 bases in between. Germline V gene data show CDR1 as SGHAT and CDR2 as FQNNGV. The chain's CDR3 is CASSARTAANTGELFF. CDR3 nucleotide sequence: TGTGCCAGCAGCGCCCGGACAGCGGCGAACACCGGGGAGCTGTTTTTT.

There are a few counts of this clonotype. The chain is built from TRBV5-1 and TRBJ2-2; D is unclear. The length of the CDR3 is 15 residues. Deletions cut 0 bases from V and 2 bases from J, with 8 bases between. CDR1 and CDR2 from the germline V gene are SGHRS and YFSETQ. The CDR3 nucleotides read TGCGCCAGCAGCTTGGATCAGATCAACACCGGGGAGCTGTTTTTT. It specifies CASSLDQINTGELFF. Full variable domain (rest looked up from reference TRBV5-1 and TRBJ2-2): KAGVTQTPRYLIKTRGQQVTLSCSPISGHRSVSWYQQTPGQGLQFLFEYFSETQRNKGNFPGRFSGRQFSNSRSEMNVSTLELGDSALYLCASSLDQINTGELFFGEGSRLTVL.

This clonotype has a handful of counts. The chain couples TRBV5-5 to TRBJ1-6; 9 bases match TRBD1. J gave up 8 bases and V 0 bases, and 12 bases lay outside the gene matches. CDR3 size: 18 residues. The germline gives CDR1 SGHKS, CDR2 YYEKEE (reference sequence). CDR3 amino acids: CASSLGEDTGGADSPLHF. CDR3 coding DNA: TGTGCCAGCAGCTTGGGTGAGGACACAGGGGGCGCGGATTCACCCCTCCACTTT. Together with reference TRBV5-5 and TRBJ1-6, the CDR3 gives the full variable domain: DAGVTQSPTHLIKTRGQQVTLRCSPISGHKSVSWYQQVLGQGPQFIFQYYEKEERGRGNFPDRFSARQFPNYSSELNVNALLLGDSALYLCASSLGEDTGGADSPLHFGNGTRLTVT.

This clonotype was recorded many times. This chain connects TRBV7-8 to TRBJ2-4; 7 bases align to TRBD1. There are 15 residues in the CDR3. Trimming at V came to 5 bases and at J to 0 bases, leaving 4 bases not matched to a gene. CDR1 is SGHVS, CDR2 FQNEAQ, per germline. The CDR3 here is CASSRGQLAKNIQYF. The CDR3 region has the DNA TGTGCCAGCAGCCGGGGACAGCTAGCCAAAAACATTCAGTACTTC.

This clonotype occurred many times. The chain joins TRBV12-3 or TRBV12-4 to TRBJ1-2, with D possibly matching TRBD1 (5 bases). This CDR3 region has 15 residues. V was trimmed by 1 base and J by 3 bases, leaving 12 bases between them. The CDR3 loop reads CASSLEGFLDYGYTF. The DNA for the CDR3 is TGTGCCAGCAGTTTAGAGGGGTTCCTTGACTATGGCTACACCTTC.

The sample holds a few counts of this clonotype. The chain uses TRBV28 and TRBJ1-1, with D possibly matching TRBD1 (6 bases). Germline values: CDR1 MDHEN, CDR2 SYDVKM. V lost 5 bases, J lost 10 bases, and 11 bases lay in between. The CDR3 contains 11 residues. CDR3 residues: CASSAGHGAFF. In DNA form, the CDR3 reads TGTGCCAGCAGTGCGGGACATGGAGCTTTCTTT.

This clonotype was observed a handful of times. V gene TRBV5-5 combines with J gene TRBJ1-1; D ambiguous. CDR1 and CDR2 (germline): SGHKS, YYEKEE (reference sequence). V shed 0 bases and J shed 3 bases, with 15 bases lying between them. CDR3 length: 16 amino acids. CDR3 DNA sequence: TGTGCCAGCAGCTTGGTGGGAGTCAGCCTCGACACTGAAGCTTTCTTT. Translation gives CASSLVGVSLDTEAFF.

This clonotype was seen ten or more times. CDR3 bases: TGTGCCAGCAGCTTTGGAGGGAGGGCAGGGACAGATACGCAGTATTTT. This gives the protein CASSFGGRAGTDTQYF. This chain uses TRBV7-2 with TRBJ2-3, with 7 bases matching TRBD2. The CDR3 consists of 16 residues. CDR1 is SGHTA, CDR2 FQGNSA, per germline. V was clipped by 3 bases and J by 3 bases; unmatched bases: 9.

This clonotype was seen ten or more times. In nucleotides, the CDR3 is TGTGCCAGCAGCCTATATGCGGGATGGACCTACGAGCAGTACTTC. Residues: CASSLYAGWTYEQYF. The chain combines TRBV7-9 with TRBJ2-7, with TRBD2 as a possible D gene (6 bases). Per germline, CDR1 SEHNR and CDR2 FQNEAQ (reference sequence). Trimming cost V 5 bases and J 2 bases, with 16 bases left between them. This CDR3 has 15 residues.

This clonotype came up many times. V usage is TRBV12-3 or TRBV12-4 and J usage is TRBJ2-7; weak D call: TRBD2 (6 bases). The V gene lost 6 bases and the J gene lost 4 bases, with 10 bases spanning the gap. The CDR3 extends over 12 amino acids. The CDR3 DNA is TGTGCCAGCAGCACAGGAGGGTACGAGCAGTACTTC. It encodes CASSTGGYEQYF.

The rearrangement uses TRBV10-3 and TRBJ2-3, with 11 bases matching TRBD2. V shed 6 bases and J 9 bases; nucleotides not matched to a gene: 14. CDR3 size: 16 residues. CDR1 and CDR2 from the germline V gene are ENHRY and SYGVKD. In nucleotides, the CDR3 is TGTGCCATCAGGGACATCCGGCTAGCGGGAGGCTCGACGCAGTATTTT. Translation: CAIRDIRLAGGSTQYF.

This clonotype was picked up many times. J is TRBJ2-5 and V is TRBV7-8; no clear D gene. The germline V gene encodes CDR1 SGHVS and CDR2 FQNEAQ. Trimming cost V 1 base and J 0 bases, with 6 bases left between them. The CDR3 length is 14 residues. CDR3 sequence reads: CASSLGHNQETQYF. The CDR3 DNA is TGTGCCAGCAGCTTAGGGCACAACCAAGAGACCCAGTACTTC.

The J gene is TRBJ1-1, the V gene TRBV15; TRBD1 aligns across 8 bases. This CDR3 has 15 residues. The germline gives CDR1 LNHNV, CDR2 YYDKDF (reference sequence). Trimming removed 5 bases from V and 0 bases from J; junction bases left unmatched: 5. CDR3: CATSSRQGMNTEAFF. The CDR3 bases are TGTGCCACCAGCTCTCGACAGGGGATGAACACTGAAGCTTTCTTT.

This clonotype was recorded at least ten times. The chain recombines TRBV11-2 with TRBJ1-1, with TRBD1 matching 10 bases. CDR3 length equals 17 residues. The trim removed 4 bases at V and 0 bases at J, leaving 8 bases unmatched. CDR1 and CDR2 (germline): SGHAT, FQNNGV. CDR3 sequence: CASSSSTGGLMNTEAFF. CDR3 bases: TGTGCCAGCAGCTCCTCGACAGGGGGCCTCATGAACACTGAAGCTTTCTTT.

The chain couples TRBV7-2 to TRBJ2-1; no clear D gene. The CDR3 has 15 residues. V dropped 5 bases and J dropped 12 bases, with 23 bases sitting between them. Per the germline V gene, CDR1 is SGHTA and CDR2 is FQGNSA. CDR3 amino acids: CASSPPGRLPNRQFF. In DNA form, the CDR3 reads TGTGCCAGCAGCCCCCCCGGACGGCTCCCTAATCGGCAGTTCTTC.

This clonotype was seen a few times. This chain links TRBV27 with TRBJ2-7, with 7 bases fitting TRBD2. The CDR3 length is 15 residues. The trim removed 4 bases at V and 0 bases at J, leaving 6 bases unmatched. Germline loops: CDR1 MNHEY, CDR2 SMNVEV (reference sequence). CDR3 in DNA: TGTGCCAGCAGTTGGGAGGGCGGAAGCTCCTACGAGCAGTACTTC. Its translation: CASSWEGGSSYEQYF.

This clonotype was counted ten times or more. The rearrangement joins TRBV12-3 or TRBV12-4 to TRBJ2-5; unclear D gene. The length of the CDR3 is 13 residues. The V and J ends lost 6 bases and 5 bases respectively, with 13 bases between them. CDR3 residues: CASRDSLGETQYF. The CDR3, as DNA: TGTGCCAGCAGAGACTCCCTCGGGGAGACCCAGTACTTC.